This TCR beta chain originates from a study of stem cell transplantation in POMP-related autoinflammatory disease. On the study more broadly: Pre-transplant patients had naive-skewed CD4+ T cells and few CD8+ T cells.

CDR1 and CDR2 from the germline V gene are SNHLY and FYNNEI. The CDR3 has 13 amino acids. Trimming cost V 6 bases and J 1 base, with 7 bases left between them. The repertoire was sequenced with immunoSEQ multiplex PCR; TCRdb's copy has only in-frame clones and lacks some. This table has about 9,900 clones, about 76% appearing once. J is TRBJ1-5 and V is TRBV2; no reliable D call. The material was CD4+ T cells from PBMCs, obtained after stem cell transplantation. This clonotype originated in a human patient with POMP-related autoinflammation and immune dysregulation (PRAID). Some T cells may be supplied by the graft donor. The CDR3 region is CASRDLSNQPQHF. The CDR3 DNA reads TGTGCCAGCAGAGACCTCAGCAATCAGCCCCAGCATTTT. The complete variable domain, with remaining parts taken from reference TRBV2 and TRBJ1-5, reads EPEVTQTPSHQVTQMGQEVILRCVPISNHLYFYWYRQILGQKVEFLVSFYNNEISEKSEIFDDQFSVERPDGSNFTLKIRSTKLEDSAMYFCASRDLSNQPQHFGDGTRLSIL.